Listed below are T cell receptor beta chains from one sample, sequenced in a study of cytomegalovirus exposure and HLA in healthy donors. Clones were read by immunoSEQ multiplex PCR, and TCRdb kept only the in-frame ones, dropping some. The sample shows about 130,000 clones, 77% of them seen only once. The sample comprised PBMCs. The receptors derive from a male donor in good health and CMV-seronegative. CDR3s include the opening cysteine and the closing phenylalanine or tryptophan. Each record gives: clone size, V gene, D gene, J gene, CDR3 DNA, CDR3 protein. D genes are given only for firm matches. Some rows mark clone size as missing; the rest say once, few, many or name a class of expanded clone.

few	TRBV6-4	TRBD1	TRBJ2-2	TGTGCCAGCAGTGACACCTACGACAGGGAGAACACCGGGGAGCTGTTTTTT	CASSDTYDRENTGELFF
NA	TRBV11-2	TRBD1	TRBJ1-5	TGTGCCAGCAGCCCCCTGACAGGGTATCATCAGCCCCAGCATTTT	CASSPLTGYHQPQHF
NA	TRBV9	TRBD1	TRBJ1-1	TGTGCCAGCAGCGTAGACCCGGGACAGGGGACTGAAGCTTTCTTT	CASSVDPGQGTEAFF
NA	TRBV29-1	TRBD1	TRBJ1-5	TGCAGCGTTCAGGGGGCACCCAATCAGCCCCAGCATTTT	CSVQGAPNQPQHF
NA	TRBV11-3	TRBD1	TRBJ2-2	TGTGCCAGCAGCCCCGGGACAGGGTACACCGGGGAGCTGTTTTTT	CASSPGTGYTGELFF
NA	TRBV6-6	TRBD2	TRBJ2-2	TGTGCCAGCGGGGACTACGGCACCGGGGAGCTGTTTTTT	CASGDYGTGELFF
NA	TRBV7-9	NA	TRBJ2-5	TGTTCCAGCAGCTCGACTAGAAACCAAGAGACCCAGTACTTC	CSSSSTRNQETQYF
NA	TRBV19	NA	TRBJ2-2	TGTGCCAGTAGTATAGGCAGGGTGAACACCGGGGAGCTGTTTTTT	CASSIGRVNTGELFF
few	TRBV19	TRBD1	TRBJ2-7	TGTGCCAGTAGACCGACCGGACAGGGGACGTACGAGCAGTACTTC	CASRPTGQGTYEQYF
NA	TRBV5-3	TRBD1	TRBJ1-6	TGTGCCAGAAGCTTCGTTAGGGGGCCCTATAATTCACCCCTCCACTTT	CARSFVRGPYNSPLHF
few	TRBV18	TRBD1	TRBJ2-7	TGTGCCAGCTCACCACCCGGGACAGCTTACCCCTACGAGCAGTACTTC	CASSPPGTAYPYEQYF
NA	TRBV9	NA	TRBJ2-1	TGTGCCAGCAGCGTAGTTGGGGGCAGGGAGCAGTTCTTC	CASSVVGGREQFF